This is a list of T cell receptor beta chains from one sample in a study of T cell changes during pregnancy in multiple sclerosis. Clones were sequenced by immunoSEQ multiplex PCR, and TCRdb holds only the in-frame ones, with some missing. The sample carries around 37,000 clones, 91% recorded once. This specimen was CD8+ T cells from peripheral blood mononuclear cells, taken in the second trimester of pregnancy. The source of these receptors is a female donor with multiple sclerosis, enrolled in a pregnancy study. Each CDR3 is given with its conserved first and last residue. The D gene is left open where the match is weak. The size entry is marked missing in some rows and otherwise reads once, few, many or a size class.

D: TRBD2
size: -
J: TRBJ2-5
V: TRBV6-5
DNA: TGTGCCAGCAGTTACTCAACTAGCGGGCTAGAGACCCAGTACTTC
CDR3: CASSYSTSGLETQYF

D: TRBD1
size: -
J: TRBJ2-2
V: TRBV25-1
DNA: TGTGCCAGCAGCGGACAGGGGCGAATCGCCGGGGAGCTGTTTTTT
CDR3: CASSGQGRIAGELFF

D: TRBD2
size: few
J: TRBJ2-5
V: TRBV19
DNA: TGTGCCAGTAGTATTTCTAGCGGGAGTTTTGAGACCCAGTACTTC
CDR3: CASSISSGSFETQYF

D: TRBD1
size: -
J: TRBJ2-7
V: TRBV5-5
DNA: TGTGCCAGCAGCTTCGGGACAGGCGCCTACGAGCAGTACTTC
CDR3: CASSFGTGAYEQYF

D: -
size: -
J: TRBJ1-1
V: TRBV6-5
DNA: TGTGCCAGCAGTTACTCGACCTGGGGGCTCACTGAAGCTTTCTTT
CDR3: CASSYSTWGLTEAFF

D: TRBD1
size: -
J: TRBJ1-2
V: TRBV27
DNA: TGTGCCAGCAGTCCACTGCCCCTCGGGACAGCCTATGGCTACACCTTC
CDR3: CASSPLPLGTAYGYTF

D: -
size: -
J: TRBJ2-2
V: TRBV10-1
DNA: TGCGCCAGCAGTGACGTGTCCGGGGAGCTGTTTTTT
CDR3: CASSDVSGELFF

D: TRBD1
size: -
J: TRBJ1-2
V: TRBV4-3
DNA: TGCGCCAGCAGCCAGAGGACAGGGGTGGATGGCTACACCTTC
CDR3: CASSQRTGVDGYTF

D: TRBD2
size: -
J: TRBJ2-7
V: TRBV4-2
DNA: TGTGCCAGCAGCCAACAAGCGGGAGTGAGAAACGAGCAGTACTTC
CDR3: CASSQQAGVRNEQYF

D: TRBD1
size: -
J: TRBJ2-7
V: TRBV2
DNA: TGTTCTCTCGGTGGGGGACAGGGATCGTACGAGCAGTACTTC
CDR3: CSLGGGQGSYEQYF

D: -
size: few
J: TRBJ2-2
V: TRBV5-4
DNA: TGTGCCAGCAGCCCCTCGAACACCGGGGAGCTGTTTTTT
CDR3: CASSPSNTGELFF

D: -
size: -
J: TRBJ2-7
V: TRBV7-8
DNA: TGTGCCAGCAGCTTAGGTTTGCAGGGTAACTACGAGCAGTACTTC
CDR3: CASSLGLQGNYEQYF

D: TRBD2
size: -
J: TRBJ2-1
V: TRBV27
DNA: TGTGCCAGCAGTTTTCTAGCGGGGGGGCCCTATGAGCAGTTCTTC
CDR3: CASSFLAGGPYEQFF

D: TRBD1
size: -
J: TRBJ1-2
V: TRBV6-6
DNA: TGTGCCAGCAGACAGGGGGCTTCCCCTAACTATGGCTACACCTTC
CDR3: CASRQGASPNYGYTF

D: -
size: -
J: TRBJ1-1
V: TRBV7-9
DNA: TGTGCCAGCAGCTTCGACATAAACACTGAAGCTTTCTTT
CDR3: CASSFDINTEAFF

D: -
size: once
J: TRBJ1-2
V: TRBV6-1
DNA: TGTGCCAGCAGTGAAGATCCAGACTACAGGGACACTAACTATGGCTACACCTTC
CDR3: CASSEDPDYRDTNYGYTF

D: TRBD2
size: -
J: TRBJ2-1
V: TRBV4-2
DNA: TGTGCCAGCAGCCTTGCGGGAGGGAGCAATGAGCAGTTCTTC
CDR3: CASSLAGGSNEQFF

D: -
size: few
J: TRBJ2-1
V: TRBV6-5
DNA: TGTGCCAGCAGTTACGCGGTCGGAACCTACAATGAGCAGTTCTTC
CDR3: CASSYAVGTYNEQFF

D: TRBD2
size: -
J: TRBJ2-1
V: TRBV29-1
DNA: TGCAGCGTGGCTACCACTAGCGGGAGGAACAATGAGCAGTTCTTC
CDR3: CSVATTSGRNNEQFF

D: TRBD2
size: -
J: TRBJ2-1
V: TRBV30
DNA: TGTGCCTGGAGGTCGGGGGGGCCAAATGAGCAGTTCTTC
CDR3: CAWRSGGPNEQFF

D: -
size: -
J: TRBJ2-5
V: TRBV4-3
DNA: TGCGCCAGCAGCCAAGAATTGGGACATCTCCAAGAGACCCAGTACTTC
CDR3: CASSQELGHLQETQYF

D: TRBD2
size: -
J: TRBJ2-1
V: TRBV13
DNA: TGTGCCAGCGATCTAGCGGGAAGTTTTGGGAATGAGCAGTTCTTC
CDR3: CASDLAGSFGNEQFF

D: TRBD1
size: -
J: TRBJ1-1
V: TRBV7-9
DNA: TGTGCCAGCAGCGACGCCGGGACAGAATACACTGAAGCTTTCTTT
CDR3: CASSDAGTEYTEAFF

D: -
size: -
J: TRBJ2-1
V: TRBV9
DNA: TGTGCCAGCAGCGCTAAAGGACTGGGAGACAATGAGCAGTTCTTC
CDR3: CASSAKGLGDNEQFF

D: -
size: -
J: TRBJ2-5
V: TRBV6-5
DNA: TGTGCCAGCAGCACTGCCCCGAGGGTGCAGACCCAGTACTTC
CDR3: CASSTAPRVQTQYF

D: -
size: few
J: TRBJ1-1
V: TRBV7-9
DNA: TGTGCCAGCAGCCCGGGATTTGAAGCTTTCTTT
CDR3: CASSPGFEAFF

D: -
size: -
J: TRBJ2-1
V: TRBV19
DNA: TGTGCCAGTAGTACCTCACTGAGCTCCTACAATGAGCAGTTCTTC
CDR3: CASSTSLSSYNEQFF

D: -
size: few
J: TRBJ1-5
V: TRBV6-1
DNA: TGTGCCAGCAGAGACGGGAGGGGCAATCAGCCCCAGCATTTT
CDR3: CASRDGRGNQPQHF

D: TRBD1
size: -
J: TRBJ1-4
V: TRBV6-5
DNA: TGTGCCAGCAGTAACTGGACAGGGGGCAACATTGAAAAACTGTTTTTT
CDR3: CASSNWTGGNIEKLFF

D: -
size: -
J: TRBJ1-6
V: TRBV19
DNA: TGTGCCACCCGACAGAAATCCTCCTATAATTCACCCCTCCACTTT
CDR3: CATRQKSSYNSPLHF

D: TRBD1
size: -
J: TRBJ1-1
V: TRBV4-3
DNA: TGCGCCAGCAGCCAAGGATTGCAGGGGGCGCGGACTGAAGCTTTCTTT
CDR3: CASSQGLQGARTEAFF

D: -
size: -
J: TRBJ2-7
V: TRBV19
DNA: TGTGCCAGTAGTATAAGCGGACCTTACGAGCAGTACTTC
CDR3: CASSISGPYEQYF

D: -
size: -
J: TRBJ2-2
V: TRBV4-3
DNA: TGCGCCAGCAGCCATGAAACGACAGTCACCGGGGAGCTGTTTTTT
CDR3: CASSHETTVTGELFF

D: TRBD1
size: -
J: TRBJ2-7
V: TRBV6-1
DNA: TGTGCCAGCAGTGATTGGACAGGGAAGAAGGGCTACGAGCAGTACTTC
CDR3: CASSDWTGKKGYEQYF

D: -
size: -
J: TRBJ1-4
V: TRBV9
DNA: TGTGCCAGCAGCGTAGGCGGTGGCCCCTCTCAGGGTGAAAAACTGTTTTTT
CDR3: CASSVGGGPSQGEKLFF

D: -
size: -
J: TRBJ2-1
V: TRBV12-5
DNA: TGTGCTAGTGGTTTGGTACGTGAGAACAATGAGCAGTTCTTC
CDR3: CASGLVRENNEQFF

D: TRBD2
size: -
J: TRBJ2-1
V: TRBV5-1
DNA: TGCGCCAGCAGCTCCAGCGGGAGCCCCTACAATGAGCAGTTCTTC
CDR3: CASSSSGSPYNEQFF

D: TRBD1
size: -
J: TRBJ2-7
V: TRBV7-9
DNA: TGTGCCAGCAGCTTGCCTGACAGGGAACCCTACGAGCAGTACTTC
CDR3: CASSLPDREPYEQYF

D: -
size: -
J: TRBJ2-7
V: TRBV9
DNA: TGTGCCAGCAGCGTACCGGCAGGCTCTGGCCACGAGCAGTACTTC
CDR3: CASSVPAGSGHEQYF

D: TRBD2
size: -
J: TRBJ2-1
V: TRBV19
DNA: TGTGCCAGTACCAAGCTAGCGGGAGGGCGCTCCTACAATGAGCAGTTCTTC
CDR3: CASTKLAGGRSYNEQFF

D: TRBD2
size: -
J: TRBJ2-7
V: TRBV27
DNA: TGTGCCAGCAGTCTCGGTGGGACTATGGTCGACGAGCAGTACTTC
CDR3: CASSLGGTMVDEQYF

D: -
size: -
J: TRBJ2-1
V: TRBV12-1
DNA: TGTGCCAGGAGCGGGAGGGCTTGGAATGAGCAGTTCTTC
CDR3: CARSGRAWNEQFF

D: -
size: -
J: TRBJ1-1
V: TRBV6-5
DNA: TGTGCCAGCAGTTACTCGAAGAGTAGGTGGAGTGAAGCTTTCTTT
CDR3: CASSYSKSRWSEAFF

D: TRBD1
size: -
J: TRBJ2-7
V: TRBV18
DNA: TGTGCCAGCTCACCCCGGGACAGGGACTACGAGCAGTACTTC
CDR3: CASSPRDRDYEQYF

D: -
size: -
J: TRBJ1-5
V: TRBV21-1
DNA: TGTGCCAGCGTCTTATCGGGCAGGGAGGTAAACAATCAGCCCCAGCATTTT
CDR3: CASVLSGREVNNQPQHF

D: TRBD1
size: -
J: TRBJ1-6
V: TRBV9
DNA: TGTGCCAGCAGCGACCCCGGGACAGGGGGATTGGAATATAATTCACCCCTCCACTTT
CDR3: CASSDPGTGGLEYNSPLHF

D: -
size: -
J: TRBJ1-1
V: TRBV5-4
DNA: TGTGCCAGCAGCTTGAGCGTTGGAACGAACACTGAAGCTTTCTTT
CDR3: CASSLSVGTNTEAFF

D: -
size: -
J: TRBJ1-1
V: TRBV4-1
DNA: TGCGCCAGCAGCCACGTCGGGGAAGCGACTGAAGCTTTCTTT
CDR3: CASSHVGEATEAFF

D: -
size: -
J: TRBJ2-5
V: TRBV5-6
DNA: TGTGCCAGCAGCCCGGGGGACGGAGGGACCCAGTACTTC
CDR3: CASSPGDGGTQYF

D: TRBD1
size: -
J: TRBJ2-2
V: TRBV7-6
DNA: TGTGCCAGCAGCTTAGCAGGGACAGGCCCCGGGGAGCTGTTTTTT
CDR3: CASSLAGTGPGELFF

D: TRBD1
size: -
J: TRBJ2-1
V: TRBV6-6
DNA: TGTGCCAGCAGAAATACGGGACAGGGTTACAATGAGCAGTTCTTC
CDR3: CASRNTGQGYNEQFF

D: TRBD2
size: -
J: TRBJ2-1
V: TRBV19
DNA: TGTGCCAGTAGTGTACTAGCGGGGGGGCCCAATGAGCAGTTCTTC
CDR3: CASSVLAGGPNEQFF

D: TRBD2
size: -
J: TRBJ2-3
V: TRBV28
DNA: TGTGCCAGCAGTCTCACTAGCGGCTTCACAGATACGCAGTATTTT
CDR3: CASSLTSGFTDTQYF

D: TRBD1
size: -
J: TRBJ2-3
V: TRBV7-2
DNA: TGTGCCAGCAGCTGGAATCCGGGACAGGGGACAGATACGCAGTATTTT
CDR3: CASSWNPGQGTDTQYF

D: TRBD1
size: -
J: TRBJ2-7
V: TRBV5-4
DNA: TGTGCCAGCAGCTTTTGGGCAGGGGGTTCCTACGAGCAGTACTTC
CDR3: CASSFWAGGSYEQYF

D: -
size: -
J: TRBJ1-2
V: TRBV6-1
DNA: TGTACCTCGGGGACTAACTATGGCTACACCTTC
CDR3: CTSGTNYGYTF

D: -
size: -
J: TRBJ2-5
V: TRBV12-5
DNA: TGTGCTAGTGGTTTGGACCAAATCTCGCCGGGGTTTGGGGCCCAGTACTTC
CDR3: CASGLDQISPGFGAQYF

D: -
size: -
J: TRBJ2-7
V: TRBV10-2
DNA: TGCGCCAGCAGTTCGACAGCCTACGAGCAGTACTTC
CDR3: CASSSTAYEQYF

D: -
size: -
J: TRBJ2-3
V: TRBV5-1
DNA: TGCGCCAGCAGCTTGTGGGGCGGAGGCGGGGGCACAGATACGCAGTATTTT
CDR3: CASSLWGGGGGTDTQYF